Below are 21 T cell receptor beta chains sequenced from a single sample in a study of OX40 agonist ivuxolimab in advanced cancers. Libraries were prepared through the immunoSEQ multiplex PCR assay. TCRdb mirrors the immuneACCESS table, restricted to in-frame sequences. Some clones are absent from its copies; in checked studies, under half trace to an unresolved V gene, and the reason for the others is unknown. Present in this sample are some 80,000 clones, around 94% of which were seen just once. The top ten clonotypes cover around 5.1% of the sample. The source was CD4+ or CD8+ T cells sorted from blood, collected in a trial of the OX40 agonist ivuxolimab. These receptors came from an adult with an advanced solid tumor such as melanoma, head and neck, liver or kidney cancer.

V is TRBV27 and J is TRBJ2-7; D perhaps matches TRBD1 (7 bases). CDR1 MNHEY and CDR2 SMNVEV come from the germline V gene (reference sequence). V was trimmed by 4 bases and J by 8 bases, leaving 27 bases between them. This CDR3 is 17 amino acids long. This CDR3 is CASSSRDSKRLPIKQYF. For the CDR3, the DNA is TGTGCCAGCAGTTCGCGGGACAGCAAACGTCTTCCTATCAAGCAGTACTTC.

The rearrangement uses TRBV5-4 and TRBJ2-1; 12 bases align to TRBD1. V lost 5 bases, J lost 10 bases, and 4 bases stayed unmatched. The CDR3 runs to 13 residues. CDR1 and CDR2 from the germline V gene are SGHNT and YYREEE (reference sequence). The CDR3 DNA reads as TGTGCCAGCAGGGGACAGGGGGCGGGCGAGCAGTTCTTC. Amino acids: CASRGQGAGEQFF.

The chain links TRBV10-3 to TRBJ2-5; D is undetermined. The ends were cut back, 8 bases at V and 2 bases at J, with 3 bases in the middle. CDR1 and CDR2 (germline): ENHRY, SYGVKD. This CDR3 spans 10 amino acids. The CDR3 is CAIGQETQYF. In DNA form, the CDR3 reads TGTGCCATCGGGCAAGAGACCCAGTACTTC.

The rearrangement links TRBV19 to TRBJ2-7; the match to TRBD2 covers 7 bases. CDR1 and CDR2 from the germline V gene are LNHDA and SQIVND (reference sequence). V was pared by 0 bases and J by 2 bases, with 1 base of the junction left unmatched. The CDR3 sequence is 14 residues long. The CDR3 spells CASSIDGRTYEQYF. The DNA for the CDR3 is TGTGCCAGTAGTATAGACGGGAGGACCTACGAGCAGTACTTC.

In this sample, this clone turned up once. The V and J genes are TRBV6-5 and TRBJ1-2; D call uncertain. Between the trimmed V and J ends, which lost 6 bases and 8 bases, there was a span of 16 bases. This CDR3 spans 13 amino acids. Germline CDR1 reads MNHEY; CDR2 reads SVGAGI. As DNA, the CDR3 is TGTGCCAGCAGCCGGACGGAGCGTCGGGGCTACACCTTC. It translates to CASSRTERRGYTF.

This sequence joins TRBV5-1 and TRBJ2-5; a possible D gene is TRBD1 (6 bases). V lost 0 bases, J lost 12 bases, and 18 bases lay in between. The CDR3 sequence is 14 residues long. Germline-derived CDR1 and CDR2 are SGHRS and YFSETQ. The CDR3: CASSLDRAGTREYF. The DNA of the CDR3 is TGCGCCAGCAGCTTGGACAGGGCCGGGACACGGGAGTACTTC. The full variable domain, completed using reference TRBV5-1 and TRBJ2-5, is KAGVTQTPRYLIKTRGQQVTLSCSPISGHRSVSWYQQTPGQGLQFLFEYFSETQRNKGNFPGRFSGRQFSNSRSEMNVSTLELGDSALYLCASSLDRAGTREYFGPGTRLLVL.

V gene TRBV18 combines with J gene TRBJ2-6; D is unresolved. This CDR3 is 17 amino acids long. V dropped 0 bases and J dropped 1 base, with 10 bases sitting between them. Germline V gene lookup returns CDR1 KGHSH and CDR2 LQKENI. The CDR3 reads CASSPPRSQSGANVLTF. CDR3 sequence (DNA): TGTGCCAGCTCACCACCCCGCTCACAATCTGGGGCCAACGTCCTGACTTTC.

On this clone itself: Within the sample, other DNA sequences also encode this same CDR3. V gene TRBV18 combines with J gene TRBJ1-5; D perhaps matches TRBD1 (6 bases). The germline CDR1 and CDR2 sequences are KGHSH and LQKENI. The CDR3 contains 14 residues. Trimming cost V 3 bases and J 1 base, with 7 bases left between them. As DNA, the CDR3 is TGTGCCAGCTCACCCGGACAGAGCAATCAGCCCCAGCATTTT. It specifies CASSPGQSNQPQHF.

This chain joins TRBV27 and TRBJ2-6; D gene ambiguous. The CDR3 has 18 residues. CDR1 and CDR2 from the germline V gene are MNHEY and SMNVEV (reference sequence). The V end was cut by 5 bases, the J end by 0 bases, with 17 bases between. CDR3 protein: CASSPYRTSNSGANVLTF. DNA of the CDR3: TGTGCCAGCAGTCCGTACCGAACTTCTAACTCTGGGGCCAACGTCCTGACTTTC.

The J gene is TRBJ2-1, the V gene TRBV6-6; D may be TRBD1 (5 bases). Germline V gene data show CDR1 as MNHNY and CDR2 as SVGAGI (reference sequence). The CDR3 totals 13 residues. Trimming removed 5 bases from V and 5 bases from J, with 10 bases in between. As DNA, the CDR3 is TGTGCCAGCAGTCCGGTGACAGACAATGAGCAGTTCTTC. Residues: CASSPVTDNEQFF.

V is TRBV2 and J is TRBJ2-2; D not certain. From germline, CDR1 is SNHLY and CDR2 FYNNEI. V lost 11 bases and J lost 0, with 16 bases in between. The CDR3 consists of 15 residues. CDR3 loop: CASTQGTANTGELFF. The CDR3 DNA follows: TGTGCCTCGACGCAAGGTACTGCGAACACCGGGGAGCTGTTTTTT.

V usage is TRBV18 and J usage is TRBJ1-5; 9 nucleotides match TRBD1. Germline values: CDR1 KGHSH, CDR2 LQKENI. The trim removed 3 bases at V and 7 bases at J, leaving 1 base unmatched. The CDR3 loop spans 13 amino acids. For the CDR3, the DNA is TGTGCCAGCTCACCGGGACAGGGCCAGCCCCAGCATTTT. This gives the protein CASSPGQGQPQHF.

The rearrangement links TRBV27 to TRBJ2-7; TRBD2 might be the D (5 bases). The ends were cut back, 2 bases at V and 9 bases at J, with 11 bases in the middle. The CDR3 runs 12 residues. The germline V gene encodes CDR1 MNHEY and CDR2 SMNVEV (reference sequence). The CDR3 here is CASSLPRGRQYF. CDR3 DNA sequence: TGTGCCAGCAGTTTACCTCGGGGTCGGCAGTACTTC.

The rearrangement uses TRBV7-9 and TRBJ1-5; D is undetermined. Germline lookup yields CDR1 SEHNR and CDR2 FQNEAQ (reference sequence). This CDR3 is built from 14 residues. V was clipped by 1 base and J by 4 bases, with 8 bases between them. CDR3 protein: CASSLGGVNQPQHF. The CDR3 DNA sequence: TGTGCCAGCAGCTTAGGGGGTGTAAATCAGCCCCAGCATTTT.

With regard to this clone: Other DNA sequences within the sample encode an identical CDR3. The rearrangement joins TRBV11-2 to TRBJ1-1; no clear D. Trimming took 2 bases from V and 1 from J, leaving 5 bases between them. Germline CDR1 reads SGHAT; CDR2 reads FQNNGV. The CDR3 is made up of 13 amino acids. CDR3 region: CASSLQENTEAFF. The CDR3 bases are TGTGCCAGCAGCTTACAAGAGAACACTGAAGCTTTCTTT. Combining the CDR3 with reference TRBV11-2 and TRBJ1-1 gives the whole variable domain EAGVAQSPRYKIIEKRQSVAFWCNPISGHATLYWYQQILGQGPKLLIQFQNNGVVDDSQLPKDRFSAERLKGVDSTLKIQPAKLEDSAVYLCASSLQENTEAFFGQGTRLTVV.

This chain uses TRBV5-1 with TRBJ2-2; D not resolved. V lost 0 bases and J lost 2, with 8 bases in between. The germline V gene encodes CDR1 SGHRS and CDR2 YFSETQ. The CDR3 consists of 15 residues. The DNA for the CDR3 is TGCGCCAGCAGCTTGGACTACTTTAACACCGGGGAGCTGTTTTTT. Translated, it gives CASSLDYFNTGELFF.

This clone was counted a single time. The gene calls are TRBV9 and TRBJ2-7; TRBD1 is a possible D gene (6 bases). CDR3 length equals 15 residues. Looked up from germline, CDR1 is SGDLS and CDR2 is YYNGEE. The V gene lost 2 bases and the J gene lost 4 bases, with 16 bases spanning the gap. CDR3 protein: CASSVGVGGLYEQYF. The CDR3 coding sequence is TGTGCCAGCAGCGTGGGTGTAGGGGGTCTATACGAGCAGTACTTC.

The DNA for the CDR3 is TGTGCCTGGAGGGACAGGGTGGGCTTCAATCAGCCCCAGCATTTT. This translates into CAWRDRVGFNQPQHF. This rearrangement joins TRBV30 to TRBJ1-5, with 8 bases aligning to TRBD1. With V trimmed by 3 bases and J by 3 bases, 7 bases remained unmatched. This CDR3 has 15 amino acids. Germline V gene lookup returns CDR1 GTSNPN and CDR2 SVGIG (reference sequence).

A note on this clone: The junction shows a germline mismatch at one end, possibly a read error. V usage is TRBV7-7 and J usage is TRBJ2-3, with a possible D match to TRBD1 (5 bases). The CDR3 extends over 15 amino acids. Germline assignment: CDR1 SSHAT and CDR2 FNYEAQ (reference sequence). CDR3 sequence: CASSATGHSTDTQYF. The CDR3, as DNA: TGTGCTAGCAGCGCGACTGGACATAGCACAGATACGCAGTATTTT.

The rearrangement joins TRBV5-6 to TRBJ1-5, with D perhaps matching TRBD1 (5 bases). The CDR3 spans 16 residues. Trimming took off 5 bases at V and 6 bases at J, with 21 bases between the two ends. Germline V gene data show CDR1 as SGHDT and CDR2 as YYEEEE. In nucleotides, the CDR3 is TGTGCCAGCAGTCTGTGGGCCGGCACAGGAGCTCAGCCCCAGCATTTT. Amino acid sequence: CASSLWAGTGAQPQHF.

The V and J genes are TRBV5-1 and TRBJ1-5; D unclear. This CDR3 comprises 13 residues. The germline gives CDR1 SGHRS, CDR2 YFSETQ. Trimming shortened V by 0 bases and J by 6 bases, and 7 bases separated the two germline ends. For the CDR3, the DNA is TGCGCCAGCAGCTTGGACAGATCTCAGCCCCAGCATTTT. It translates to CASSLDRSQPQHF.